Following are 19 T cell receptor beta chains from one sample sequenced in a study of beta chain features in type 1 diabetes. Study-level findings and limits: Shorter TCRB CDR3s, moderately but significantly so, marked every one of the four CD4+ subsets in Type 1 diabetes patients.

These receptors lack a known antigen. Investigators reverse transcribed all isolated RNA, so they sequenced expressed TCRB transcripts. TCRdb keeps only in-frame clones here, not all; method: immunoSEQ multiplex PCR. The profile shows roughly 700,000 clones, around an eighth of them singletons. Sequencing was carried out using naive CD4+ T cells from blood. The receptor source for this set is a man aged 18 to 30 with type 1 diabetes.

The CDR3 region is CATSHGGQNEQFF. In DNA form, the CDR3 reads TGTGCCACCTCCCATGGGGGACAGAATGAGCAGTTCTTC. The V and J genes are TRBV5-4 and TRBJ2-1; 7 nucleotides agree with TRBD1. Germline values: CDR1 SGHNT, CDR2 YYREEE (reference sequence). The CDR3 contains 13 residues. The ends lost 9 bases at V and 7 bases at J; junction bases unmatched: 10.

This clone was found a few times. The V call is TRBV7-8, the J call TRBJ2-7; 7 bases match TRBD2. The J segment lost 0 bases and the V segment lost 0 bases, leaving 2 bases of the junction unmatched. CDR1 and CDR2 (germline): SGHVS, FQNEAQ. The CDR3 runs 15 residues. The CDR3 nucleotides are TGTGCCAGCAGCTTAGCGCGGGGGAACTCCTACGAGCAGTACTTC. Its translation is CASSLARGNSYEQYF.

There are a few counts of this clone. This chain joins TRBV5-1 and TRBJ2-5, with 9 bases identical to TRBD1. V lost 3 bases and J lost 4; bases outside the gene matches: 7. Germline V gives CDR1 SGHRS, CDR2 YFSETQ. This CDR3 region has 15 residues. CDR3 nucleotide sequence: TGCGCCAGCAGCTGGGGGGACAGGGTAGGAGAGACCCAGTACTTC. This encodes CASSWGDRVGETQYF.

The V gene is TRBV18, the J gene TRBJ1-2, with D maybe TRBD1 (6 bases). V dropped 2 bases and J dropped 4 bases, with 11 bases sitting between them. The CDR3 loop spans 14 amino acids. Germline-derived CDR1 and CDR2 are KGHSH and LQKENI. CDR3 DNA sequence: TGTGCCAGCTCACCAAGGACAGTGGTCTATGGCTACACCTTC. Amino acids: CASSPRTVVYGYTF.

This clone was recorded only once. The CDR3 sequence is CASSETAFTTEQYF. The CDR3 coding sequence is TGTGCCAGCAGTGAAACAGCGTTCACCACCGAGCAGTACTTC. The rearrangement links TRBV6-1 to TRBJ2-7, with D unclear. Germline CDR1 is MNHNS and CDR2 is SASEGT. This CDR3 contains 14 residues. The ends were cut back, 2 bases at V and 6 bases at J, with 14 bases in the middle.

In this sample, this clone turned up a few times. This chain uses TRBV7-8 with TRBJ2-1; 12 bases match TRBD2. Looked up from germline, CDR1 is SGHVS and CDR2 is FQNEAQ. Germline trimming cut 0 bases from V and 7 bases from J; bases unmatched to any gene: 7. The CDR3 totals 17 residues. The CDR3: CASSLALLAGGRNEQFF. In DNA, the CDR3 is TGTGCCAGCAGCTTAGCTCTGCTAGCGGGGGGGCGGAATGAGCAGTTCTTC.

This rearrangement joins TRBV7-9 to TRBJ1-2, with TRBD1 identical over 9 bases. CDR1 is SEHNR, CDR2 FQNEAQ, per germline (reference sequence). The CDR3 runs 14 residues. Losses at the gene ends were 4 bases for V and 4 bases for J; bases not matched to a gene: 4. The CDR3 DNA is TGTGCCAGCAGCTCGGGACAGGGAATCTATGGCTACACCTTC. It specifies CASSSGQGIYGYTF.

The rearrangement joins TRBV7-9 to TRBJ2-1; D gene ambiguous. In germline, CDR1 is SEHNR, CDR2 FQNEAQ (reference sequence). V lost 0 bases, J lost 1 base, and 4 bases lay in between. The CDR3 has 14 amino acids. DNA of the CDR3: TGTGCCAGCAGCTTAGCGGGGTCCTACAATGAGCAGTTCTTC. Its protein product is CASSLAGSYNEQFF.

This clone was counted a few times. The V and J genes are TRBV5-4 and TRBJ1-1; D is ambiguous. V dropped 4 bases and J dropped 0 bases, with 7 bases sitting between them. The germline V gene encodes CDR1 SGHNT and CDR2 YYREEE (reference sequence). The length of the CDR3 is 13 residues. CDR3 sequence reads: CASSPQMNTEAFF. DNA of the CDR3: TGTGCCAGCAGCCCACAAATGAACACTGAAGCTTTCTTT.

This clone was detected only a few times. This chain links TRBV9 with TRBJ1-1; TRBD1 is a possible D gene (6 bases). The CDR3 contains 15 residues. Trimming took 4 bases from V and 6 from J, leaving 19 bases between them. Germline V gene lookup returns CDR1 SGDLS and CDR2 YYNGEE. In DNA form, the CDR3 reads TGTGCCAGCAGCCTGGGACAAGGAGTCCGGCCTGAAGCTTTCTTT. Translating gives CASSLGQGVRPEAFF. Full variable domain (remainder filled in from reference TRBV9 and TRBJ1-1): DSGVTQTPKHLITATGQRVTLRCSPRSGDLSVYWYQQSLDQGLQFLIQYYNGEERAKGNILERFSAQQFPDLHSELNLSSLELGDSALYFCASSLGQGVRPEAFFGQGTRLTVV.

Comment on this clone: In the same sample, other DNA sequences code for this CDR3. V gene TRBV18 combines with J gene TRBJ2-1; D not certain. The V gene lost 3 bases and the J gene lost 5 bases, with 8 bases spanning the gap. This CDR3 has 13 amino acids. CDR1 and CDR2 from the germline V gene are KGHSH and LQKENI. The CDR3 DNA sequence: TGTGCCAGCTCACCTTCAGGTAACAATGAGCAGTTCTTC. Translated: CASSPSGNNEQFF.

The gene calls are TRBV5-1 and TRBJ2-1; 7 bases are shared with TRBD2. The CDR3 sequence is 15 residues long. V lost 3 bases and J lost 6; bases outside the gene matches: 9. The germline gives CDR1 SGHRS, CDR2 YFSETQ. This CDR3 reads CASSWMSGERNEQFF. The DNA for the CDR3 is TGCGCCAGCAGCTGGATGAGCGGGGAACGCAATGAGCAGTTCTTC.

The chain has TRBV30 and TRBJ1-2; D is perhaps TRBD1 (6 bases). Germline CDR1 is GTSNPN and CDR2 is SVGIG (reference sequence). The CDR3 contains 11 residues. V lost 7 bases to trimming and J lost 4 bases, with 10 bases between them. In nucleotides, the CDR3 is TGTGCCTCGGGGACAACCTATGGCTACACCTTC. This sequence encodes CASGTTYGYTF.

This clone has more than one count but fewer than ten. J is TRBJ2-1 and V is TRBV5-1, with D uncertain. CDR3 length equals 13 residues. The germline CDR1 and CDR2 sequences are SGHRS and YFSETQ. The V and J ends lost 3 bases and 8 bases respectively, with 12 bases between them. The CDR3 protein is CASSSSLAHEQFF. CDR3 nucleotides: TGCGCCAGCAGCTCCAGTCTTGCTCATGAGCAGTTCTTC.

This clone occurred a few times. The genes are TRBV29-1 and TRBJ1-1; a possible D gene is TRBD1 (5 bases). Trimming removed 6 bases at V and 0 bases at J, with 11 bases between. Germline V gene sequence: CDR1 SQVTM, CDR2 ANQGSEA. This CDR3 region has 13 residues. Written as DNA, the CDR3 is TGCAGCGTAATGGACACCCTGAACACTGAAGCTTTCTTT. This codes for CSVMDTLNTEAFF.

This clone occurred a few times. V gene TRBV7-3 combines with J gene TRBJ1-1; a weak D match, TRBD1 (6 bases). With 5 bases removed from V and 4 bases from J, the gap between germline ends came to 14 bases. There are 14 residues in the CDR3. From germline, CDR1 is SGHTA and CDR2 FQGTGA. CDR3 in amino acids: CASSRGQLGTEAFF. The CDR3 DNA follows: TGTGCCAGCAGCCGTGGACAGTTGGGCACTGAAGCTTTCTTT.

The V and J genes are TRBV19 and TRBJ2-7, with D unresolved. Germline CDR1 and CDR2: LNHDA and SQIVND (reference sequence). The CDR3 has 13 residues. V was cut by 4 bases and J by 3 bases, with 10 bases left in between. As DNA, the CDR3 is TGTGCCAGTAGTACACAGAACGGCTACGAGCAGTACTTC. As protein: CASSTQNGYEQYF.

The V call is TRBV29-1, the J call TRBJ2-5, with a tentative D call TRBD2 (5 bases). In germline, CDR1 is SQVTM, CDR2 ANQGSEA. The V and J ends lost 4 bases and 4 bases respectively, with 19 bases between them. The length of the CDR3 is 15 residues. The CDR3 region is CSVGRRLAKSETQYF. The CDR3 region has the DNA TGCAGCGTTGGTCGTAGGCTAGCAAAATCAGAGACCCAGTACTTC.

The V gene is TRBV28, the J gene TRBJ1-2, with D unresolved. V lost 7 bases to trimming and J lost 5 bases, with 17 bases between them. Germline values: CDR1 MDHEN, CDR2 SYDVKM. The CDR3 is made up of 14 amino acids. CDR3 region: CASTPRAGGYGYTF. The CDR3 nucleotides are TGTGCCAGCACCCCCCGGGCAGGAGGGTATGGCTACACCTTC.